The 3 T cell receptor beta chains listed next were all sequenced from one sample in a study of early T cells in non-severe SARS-CoV-2 infection. TCRdb passed the 5' RACE reads through MiXCR, listing each CDR3 protein once. The top ten hold 7.6% of the sample, which has approximately 70,000 distinct CDR3 sequences, roughly a tenth seen once. The sample here was whole blood, taken at baseline. The source of these receptors is an adult who was a healthcare worker with PCR-confirmed SARS-CoV-2 infection or an uninfected control (not recorded which).

This clonotype was counted many times. This chain uses TRBV11-3 with TRBJ2-7; D is ambiguous. The CDR3 is made up of 15 amino acids. V was clipped by 2 bases and J by 2 bases, with 13 bases between them. The germline CDR1 and CDR2 sequences are SGHNT and YENEEA. CDR3 sequence: CASSLLLDGPYEQYF. The CDR3 DNA follows: TGTGCCAGCAGCTTACTCCTGGACGGCCCCTACGAGCAGTACTTC.

The chain employs TRBV7-2 and TRBJ1-2; D is perhaps TRBD1 (6 bases). The CDR3 is 15 residues long. V was clipped by 4 bases and J by 4 bases, with 16 bases between them. CDR1 SGHTA and CDR2 FQGNSA come from the germline V gene. CDR3 protein: CASSSGQSRVYGYTF. The CDR3, as DNA: TGTGCCAGCAGCTCTGGACAGAGCCGCGTCTATGGCTACACCTTC. Complete variable domain (other parts from reference TRBV7-2 and TRBJ1-2): GAGVSQSPSNKVTEKGKDVELRCDPISGHTALYWYRQSLGQGLEFLIYFQGNSAPDKSGLPSDRFSAERTGGSVSTLTIQRTQQEDSAVYLCASSSGQSRVYGYTFGSGTRLTVV.

The rearrangement joins TRBV20-1 to TRBJ1-1, with D unresolved. There are 13 residues in the CDR3. Germline values: CDR1 DFQATT, CDR2 SNEGSKA (reference sequence). Trimming shortened V by 5 bases and J by 1 base, and 11 bases separated the two germline ends. CDR3 DNA sequence: TGCAGTGCTCCCCACCCGCAGAACACTGAAGCTTTCTTT. Translated, it gives CSAPHPQNTEAFF.